These T cell receptor beta chains were read from a single sample in a study of tumor-infiltrating lymphocytes in primary liver carcinoma. Each CDR3 protein gets one entry after TCRdb re-called the multiplex PCR reads with MiXCR. This table has tens of thousands of distinct CDR3 sequences, roughly 77% appearing once. The sequenced sample consisted of tumor-adjacent normal liver tissue. All receptors derive from a man aged 40-49 years with primary liver carcinoma and hepatitis B virus infection. Both conserved end residues are part of each CDR3. Fields, in order: J gene, V gene, D gene, clone size, CDR3 protein, CDR3 DNA. D genes are given only for firm matches. Clone size, where shown, is once, few, many, or a class for clones that have expanded.

J gene: TRBJ2-1; V gene: TRBV6-4; D gene: TRBD1; clone size: many; CDR3 protein: CASSRTGERDEQFF; CDR3 DNA: TGTGCCAGCAGTCGGACAGGGGAAAGGGATGAGCAGTTCTTC
J gene: TRBJ1-1; V gene: TRBV12-3/TRBV12-4; D gene: NA; clone size: few; CDR3 protein: CASSIGAGNTEAFF; CDR3 DNA: TGTGCCAGCAGTATCGGGGCAGGGAACACTGAAGCTTTCTTT
J gene: TRBJ2-1; V gene: TRBV29-1; D gene: NA; clone size: NA; CDR3 protein: CSSEQEVGGQFF; CDR3 DNA: TGCAGCTCAGAACAGGAGGTGGGTGGGCAGTTCTTC
J gene: TRBJ2-4; V gene: TRBV11-1; D gene: TRBD2; clone size: NA; CDR3 protein: CASGFPGTNGTKNIHYF; CDR3 DNA: TGTGCCAGCGGCTTTCCCGGGACTAACGGGACCAAAAACATTCACTACTTC
J gene: TRBJ2-5; V gene: TRBV29-1; D gene: NA; clone size: NA; CDR3 protein: CSVLGEQETQYF; CDR3 DNA: TGCAGTGTTTTGGGGGAGCAAGAGACCCAGTACTTC
J gene: TRBJ2-5; V gene: TRBV11-2; D gene: NA; clone size: NA; CDR3 protein: CASSFSWGQEAQYF; CDR3 DNA: TGTGCCAGCAGCTTCAGCTGGGGACAAGAGGCCCAATACTTC
J gene: TRBJ2-7; V gene: TRBV6-2/TRBV6-3; D gene: NA; clone size: NA; CDR3 protein: CASSYETPYEQYF; CDR3 DNA: TGTGCTAGCAGTTACGAGACACCCTACGAGCAGTACTTC
J gene: TRBJ2-2; V gene: TRBV10-1; D gene: NA; clone size: NA; CDR3 protein: CTSSYGIDTGELFF; CDR3 DNA: TGCACCAGCTCCTACGGCATAGACACCGGGGAGCTGTTTTTT
J gene: TRBJ1-1; V gene: TRBV29-1; D gene: TRBD1; clone size: NA; CDR3 protein: CSVGTGVGETEAFF; CDR3 DNA: TGTAGCGTTGGGACAGGGGTGGGGGAAACTGAAGCTTTCTTT
J gene: TRBJ2-7; V gene: TRBV9; D gene: NA; clone size: many; CDR3 protein: CASSVASEDGLEQYF; CDR3 DNA: TGTGCCAGCAGCGTAGCCTCAGAGGACGGCCTCGAGCAGTACTTC
J gene: TRBJ2-1; V gene: TRBV5-1; D gene: TRBD2; clone size: many; CDR3 protein: CASSLRWTSGVKGNEQFF; CDR3 DNA: TGCGCCAGCAGCTTGAGGTGGACTAGCGGGGTCAAAGGGAATGAGCAGTTCTTC
J gene: TRBJ2-7; V gene: TRBV6-6; D gene: NA; clone size: NA; CDR3 protein: CTSNPGAGEQYF; CDR3 DNA: TGTACCAGCAACCCCGGAGCGGGCGAGCAGTACTTC
J gene: TRBJ2-3; V gene: TRBV5-4; D gene: TRBD2; clone size: NA; CDR3 protein: CASSLGTSGIPSTDRQYF; CDR3 DNA: TGTGCCAGCAGCCTCGGGACTAGCGGGATTCCTAGCACAGATAGGCAGTATTTT
J gene: TRBJ2-7; V gene: TRBV7-9; D gene: NA; clone size: NA; CDR3 protein: CVNSSSGTPSEQYF; CDR3 DNA: TGTGTCAACAGCTCCTCCGGGACTCCCTCCGAGCAGTACTTC
J gene: TRBJ2-1; V gene: TRBV6-6; D gene: NA; clone size: NA; CDR3 protein: CASSDFIGIRDNEGFF; CDR3 DNA: TGTGCCAGCAGTGACTTTATTGGGATTCGGGACAATGAGGGGTTCTTC
J gene: TRBJ2-7; V gene: TRBV6-5; D gene: TRBD2; clone size: NA; CDR3 protein: CANSTAGVGLEQYF; CDR3 DNA: TGTGCCAATAGTACCGCGGGAGTCGGGCTCGAGCAGTACTTC
J gene: TRBJ1-6; V gene: TRBV4-1; D gene: NA; clone size: once; CDR3 protein: CASNQEQNSYNSPLHF; CDR3 DNA: TGCGCCAGCAACCAAGAACAGAACTCCTATAATTCACCCCTCCACTTT
J gene: TRBJ2-4; V gene: TRBV29-1; D gene: TRBD2; clone size: once; CDR3 protein: CSVGGRGVGNIEYF; CDR3 DNA: TGCAGCGTTGGAGGGCGGGGGGTTGGAAACATTGAGTACTTC
J gene: TRBJ1-2; V gene: TRBV6-2/TRBV6-3; D gene: NA; clone size: NA; CDR3 protein: CANTMDGYIF; CDR3 DNA: TGTGCCAACACCATGGATGGCTACATCTTC
J gene: TRBJ2-1; V gene: TRBV29-1; D gene: TRBD2; clone size: many; CDR3 protein: CSGGGVPYNEQFF; CDR3 DNA: TGCAGCGGGGGGGGAGTACCCTACAATGAGCAGTTCTTC
J gene: TRBJ1-3; V gene: TRBV6-6; D gene: NA; clone size: NA; CDR3 protein: CASSYSENFGITIYF; CDR3 DNA: TGTGCCAGCAGTTACTCGGAGAACTTTGGAATCACCATATATTTT